This TCR beta chain derives from a study of T cells in Graves' hyperthyroidism and ophthalmopathy. The CDR3 consists of 15 residues. V gave up 2 bases and J gave up 2 bases, with 12 bases separating them. Looked up from germline, CDR1 is SGHRS and CDR2 is YFSETQ. The TCR beta CDR3 regions underwent amplification using RNA transcripts as the source. The HTBI primer set was used in a first-round RT-PCR of the TCR CDR3. Via MiXCR, TCRdb re-called the multiplex PCR reads, giving one row per CDR3 protein. The repertoire holds roughly 300,000 distinct CDR3 sequences, with roughly 23% as singletons. Patients aged 18 to 65 had newly diagnosed hyperthyroidism of under 2 months' duration.

The sequenced sample was blood. This TCR was sampled from a woman between 45 and 60 years old with Graves' hyperthyroidism. V gene TRBV5-1 combines with J gene TRBJ2-3; TRBD2 might be the D (6 bases). The CDR3 region is CASSFGGTYTDTQYF. CDR3 nucleotide sequence: TGCGCCAGCAGCTTTGGAGGGACTTACACAGATACGCAGTATTTT.